One and the same sample provided the 9 T cell receptor beta chains below, sequenced in a study of T-cell memory formation after mild COVID-19. One entry per CDR3 protein, called by TCRdb with MiXCR from the 5' RACE reads. The sample shows just over 400,000 distinct CDR3 sequences, more than 20% of them seen only once. Sequencing input: PBMCs or a T cell subset sorted from them (not recorded which). These receptors were taken from an adult woman who had mild COVID-19 (a few samples of this study predate the infection). Cell type and time point are not known.

This clonotype was detected only a few times. V gene TRBV5-5 combines with J gene TRBJ2-7; the match to TRBD2 covers 9 bases. With 4 bases clipped from V and 4 bases from J, the junction kept 9 bases outside the gene matches. Germline V CDR1 and CDR2: SGHKS, YYEKEE (reference sequence). This CDR3 has 15 residues. The CDR3 here is CASSEGTSSTYEQYF. CDR3 DNA sequence: TGTGCCAGCAGCGAGGGGACTAGCTCGACTTACGAGCAGTACTTC.

The V and J genes are TRBV29-1 and TRBJ2-5, with D unresolved. The CDR3 consists of 12 residues. The V gene lost 8 bases and the J gene lost 5 bases, with 15 bases spanning the gap. Germline CDR1 and CDR2: SQVTM and ANQGSEA. The CDR3 nucleotides read TGCAGCTCAGGCCCCACCCGGGAGACCCAGTACTTC. This gives the protein CSSGPTRETQYF.

This clonotype has more than one count but fewer than ten. J is TRBJ2-4 and V is TRBV6-5, with TRBD2 matching 8 bases. Trimming removed 8 bases from V and 15 bases from J; junction bases left unmatched: 12. The CDR3 sequence is 12 residues long. In germline, CDR1 is MNHEY, CDR2 SVGAGI. The CDR3 coding sequence is TGTGCCAGCGGTGCGGGGGGCGGGTTGATGTACTTC. It yields the protein CASGAGGGLMYF.

This clonotype has more than one count but fewer than ten. The J gene is TRBJ2-7, the V gene TRBV5-1, with 7 bases that match TRBD1. This CDR3 spans 15 amino acids. V was clipped by 4 bases and J by 1 base; unmatched bases: 8. Looked up from germline, CDR1 is SGHRS and CDR2 is YFSETQ. The CDR3 DNA is TGCGCCAGCAGCCCAACGGGACAGAGATCCTACGAGCAGTACTTC. Its translation is CASSPTGQRSYEQYF.

The chain combines TRBV29-1 with TRBJ1-2; TRBD1 agrees at 10 bases. Germline values: CDR1 SQVTM, CDR2 ANQGSEA. J gave up 4 bases and V 6 bases, and 5 bases lay outside the gene matches. This CDR3 has 13 residues. CDR3 nucleotide sequence: TGCAGCGTGAGACAGGGGGCTAGCTATGGCTACACCTTC. Translation: CSVRQGASYGYTF.

In this sample, this clonotype turned up a few times. The gene calls are TRBV15 and TRBJ2-2; D may match TRBD1 or TRBD2 (5 bases each). Trimming cost V 10 bases and J 1 base, with 13 bases left between them. The CDR3 is 14 amino acids. The germline gives CDR1 LNHNV, CDR2 YYDKDF (reference sequence). The CDR3 protein is CAIAGTGNTGELFF. CDR3 DNA sequence: TGTGCCATCGCTGGGACGGGGAACACCGGGGAGCTGTTTTTT. The entire variable domain, with the rest obtained from reference TRBV15 and TRBJ2-2, is as follows: DAMVIQNPRYQVTQFGKPVTLSCSQTLNHNVMYWYQQKSSQAPKLLFHYYDKDFNNEADTPDNFQSRRPNTSFCFLDIRSPGLGDTAMYLCAIAGTGNTGELFFGEGSRLTVL.

The chain is built from TRBV29-1 and TRBJ2-7; D is possibly TRBD1 (7 bases). V lost 7 bases and J 3 bases, leaving 13 bases between the germline ends. CDR1 SQVTM and CDR2 ANQGSEA come from the germline V gene. CDR3 length: 12 residues. The CDR3 DNA is TGCAGCGGCGGGACAGCCATCTACGAGCAGTACTTC. Amino acids: CSGGTAIYEQYF.

This rearrangement joins TRBV30 to TRBJ2-3, with TRBD2 matching over 7 bases. Germline trimming cut 0 bases from V and 5 bases from J; bases unmatched to any gene: 11. The CDR3 covers 16 residues. In germline, CDR1 is GTSNPN, CDR2 SVGIG (reference sequence). The CDR3: CAWSVASGPPGDTQYF. CDR3 nucleotides: TGTGCCTGGAGTGTGGCTAGCGGTCCCCCGGGAGATACGCAGTATTTT.

The gene calls are TRBV2 and TRBJ2-5; 7 bases map to TRBD1. The V gene end was trimmed by 9 bases and the J gene end by 2 bases; junction bases not matched to a gene: 3. The CDR3 has 12 residues. Germline values: CDR1 SNHLY, CDR2 FYNNEI. The CDR3 coding sequence is TGTGCCAGGACAGGGAAACAAGAGACCCAGTACTTC. Its translation is CARTGKQETQYF.